The source of this TCR beta chain is a study of cytomegalovirus exposure and HLA in healthy donors. TCRdb's copy holds only in-frame clones and misses some; the assay was immunoSEQ multiplex PCR. The sample includes 140,000 or so clones, just under 90% of them seen just once. The CDR3 sequence is 12 residues long. With 8 bases removed from V and 5 bases from J, the gap between germline ends came to 11 bases. CDR1 and CDR2 (germline): SNHLY, FYNNEI. The chain is built from TRBV2 and TRBJ2-3; perhaps TRBD1 as D (5 bases). This TCR came from a woman aged 25-40 years in good health and CMV-seropositive. Input material: PBMCs. The CDR3 protein is CASGARKDTQYF. In nucleotides, the CDR3 is TGTGCCAGCGGGGCGCGCAAAGATACGCAGTATTTT.